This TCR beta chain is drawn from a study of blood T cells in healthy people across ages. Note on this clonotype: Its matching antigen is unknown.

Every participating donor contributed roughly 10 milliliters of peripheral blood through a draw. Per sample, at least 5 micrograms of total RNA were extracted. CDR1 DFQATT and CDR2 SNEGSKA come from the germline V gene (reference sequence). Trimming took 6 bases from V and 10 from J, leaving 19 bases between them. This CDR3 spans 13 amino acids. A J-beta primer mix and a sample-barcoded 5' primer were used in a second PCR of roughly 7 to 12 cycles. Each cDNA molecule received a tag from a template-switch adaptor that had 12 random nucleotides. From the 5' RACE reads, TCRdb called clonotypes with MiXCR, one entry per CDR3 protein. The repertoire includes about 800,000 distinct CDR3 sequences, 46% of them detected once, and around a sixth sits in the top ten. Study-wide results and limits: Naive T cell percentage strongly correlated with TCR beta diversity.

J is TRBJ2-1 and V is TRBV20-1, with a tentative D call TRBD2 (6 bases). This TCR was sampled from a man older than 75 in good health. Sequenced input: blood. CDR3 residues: CSALGLLPPEQFF. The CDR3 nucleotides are TGCAGTGCATTGGGACTTCTCCCCCCCGAGCAGTTCTTC.